The rows below give T cell receptor beta chains drawn from one sample of a study of blood T cells in healthy people across ages. MiXCR was run by TCRdb on the 5' RACE reads, yielding one entry per CDR3 protein. The sample shows 1.5 million to 2 million distinct CDR3 sequences, about 39% of them seen only once. Sequencing used blood. These receptors came from a human donor in good health. CDR3s include the opening cysteine and the closing phenylalanine or tryptophan. Each record gives: D gene, V gene, clone size, J gene, CDR3 DNA, CDR3 protein. The D gene is left open where the match is weak. Expanded clones get a size class; other rows say once, few or many, or leave the size out.

TRBD1,TRBV7-2,-,TRBJ1-6,TGTGTCAGCAGCCTAAAAACAGGGGGCGATTCACCCCTCCACTTT,CVSSLKTGGDSPLHF
-,TRBV9,few,TRBJ1-6,TGTGCCAGCAGCGTGGGGGCGGTTTCCTATAATTCACCCCTCCACTTT,CASSVGAVSYNSPLHF
-,TRBV11-2,-,TRBJ2-3,TGTGCCAGCAGCCTAGCCGCTGACGTGTATACGCAGTATTTT,CASSLAADVYTQYF
-,TRBV7-9,-,TRBJ1-4,TGTGCCAGCAGCTTCAGACAAGTTAATGAAAAACTGTTTTTT,CASSFRQVNEKLFF
-,TRBV10-3,-,TRBJ1-1,TGTGCCATCAGTGAGACACAGGGTACCACTGAAGCTTTCTTT,CAISETQGTTEAFF
TRBD2,TRBV28,few,TRBJ2-5,TGTGCCAGCAGTTCGAGCGGGGGGCCCGTCGAGACCCAGTACTTC,CASSSSGGPVETQYF
TRBD1,TRBV10-3,-,TRBJ1-1,TGTGCCATCACCACAATGGGACAGGGTGCAAGGGCTTTCTTT,CAITTMGQGARAFF
TRBD2,TRBV20-1,-,TRBJ2-5,TGCAGTGCCAGTACGATAGCGGGGGGCCAAGAGACCCAGTACTTC,CSASTIAGGQETQYF
-,TRBV7-9,-,TRBJ2-7,TGTGCCAGCAGCAATCATCTCTACGAGCAGTACTTC,CASSNHLYEQYF
TRBD2,TRBV12-3/TRBV12-4,once,TRBJ2-3,TGTGCCAGCAGAAGTAGCGGGAGCGTAGCAGATACGCAGTATTTT,CASRSSGSVADTQYF
-,TRBV4-2,-,TRBJ2-4,TGTGCCAGCAGCCAAGAGCCCCCGGAAAGCGTAGGCATTCAGTACTTC,CASSQEPPESVGIQYF
-,TRBV6-4,-,TRBJ2-2,TGTGCCAGCAGTCCCACTAGCACCGGGGAGCGGTTTTTT,CASSPTSTGERFF
TRBD1,TRBV12-3/TRBV12-4,-,TRBJ1-2,TGTGCCAGCAGTTTTGGGACAGGGAACTGTGGCTACACCTTC,CASSFGTGNCGYTF
TRBD2,TRBV9,-,TRBJ2-1,TGTGCCAGCAGCGTTTACAGCGGGGGGGCCTCCAATGAGCAGTTCTTC,CASSVYSGGASNEQFF
-,TRBV4-3,-,TRBJ1-2,TGCGCCAGCAGCCAAGGGGACCCAGGGCATGGCTACACCTTC,CASSQGDPGHGYTF
TRBD2,TRBV5-1,few,TRBJ2-5,TGCGCCACCAAGGAAGGGAGCGGGGGGCAAGAGACCCAGTACTTC,CATKEGSGGQETQYF
-,TRBV12-3/TRBV12-4,few,TRBJ2-3,TGTGCCAGCGGCCCTGTAACAGATACGCAGTATTTT,CASGPVTDTQYF
-,TRBV5-1,few,TRBJ1-5,TGCGCCAACCCGACAGCTATTTATAGCAATCAGCCCCAGCATTTT,CANPTAIYSNQPQHF
-,TRBV20-1,few,TRBJ2-4,TGCAGTACTAGATTTTCTGGCGACCGAGAGTTTGGAGTTCAGTACTTC,CSTRFSGDREFGVQYF
TRBD1,TRBV7-6,few,TRBJ2-5,TGTGCCAGCAGCTCCCACCCGGGACAGCTAGAGACCCAGTACTTC,CASSSHPGQLETQYF
TRBD1,TRBV6-6,few,TRBJ2-5,TGTGCCAGCAGGGGACAGGGTAATAGCGAACGGATGGAGACCCAGTACTTC,CASRGQGNSERMETQYF
-,TRBV4-3,-,TRBJ2-3,TGCGCCAGCAGCCCGCGGCCCGATCCTTACGGGGATACGCAGTATTTT,CASSPRPDPYGDTQYF
-,TRBV19,-,TRBJ1-1,TGTGCCAGCAGTACCCTAAGGCCTACCCAGACAAACACTGAAGCTTTCTTT,CASSTLRPTQTNTEAFF
-,TRBV15,-,TRBJ2-1,TGTGCCACCAGCAGAGACGGGGGCGATGAGCAGTTCTTC,CATSRDGGDEQFF
TRBD2,TRBV29-1,many,TRBJ2-1,TGCAGCGTTGAAGATAGCGGGGGGGCCGAAAATGAGCAGTTCTTC,CSVEDSGGAENEQFF
TRBD1,TRBV2,few,TRBJ2-4,TGTGCCGGCAGAACCCACAGGGGTGACAAAAACATTCAGTACTTC,CAGRTHRGDKNIQYF
-,TRBV24-1,-,TRBJ2-7,TGTGCCACCAGCGATCCCAACTACAATGAGCAGTACTTC,CATSDPNYNEQYF
TRBD1,TRBV7-2,few,TRBJ1-6,TGTGCCAGCAGCTCTTCCGGGACAGGACATACCTTCTATAATTCACCCCTCCACTTT,CASSSSGTGHTFYNSPLHF
TRBD2,TRBV6-2/TRBV6-3,-,TRBJ2-5,TGTGCCAGCAGTTACCAGCGGGACGAAGGGACCCAGTACTTC,CASSYQRDEGTQYF
-,TRBV2,-,TRBJ2-1,TGTGCCAGCAGTGAAGGGCTCCGGAATGAGCAGTTCTTC,CASSEGLRNEQFF
-,TRBV6-5,few,TRBJ2-3,TGTGCCAGCGGTCGGGGGTTTTATTCAGATACGCAGTATTTT,CASGRGFYSDTQYF
TRBD1,TRBV6-2/TRBV6-3,-,TRBJ1-1,TGTACCAGCAGTCCCCGACCGGGACAGGGTAGAAGTTCCACTGAAGCTTTCTTT,CTSSPRPGQGRSSTEAFF
-,TRBV4-2,-,TRBJ2-5,TGTGCCAGCAGCCACCAGCATACAAGAGGGAGGGAGACCCAGTACTTC,CASSHQHTRGRETQYF
-,TRBV7-2,-,TRBJ2-4,TGTGCCAGCAGCCCGGCAGGGGCGGGGGAGCAGTACTTC,CASSPAGAGEQYF
-,TRBV7-3,many,TRBJ2-7,TGTGCCAGCAGCTTAGGCGGCAGGGCAAGCGAGCAGTACTTC,CASSLGGRASEQYF
-,TRBV3-1,-,TRBJ1-5,TGTGCCAGCAGCCAAGTGTCCAACAATCAGCCCCAGCATTTT,CASSQVSNNQPQHF
-,TRBV14,-,TRBJ2-7,TGTGCCAGCAGCCATTTTGAGGGGGGCCACTACAATGAGCAGTACTTC,CASSHFEGGHYNEQYF
-,TRBV29-1,-,TRBJ2-1,TGCAGCGTTGAGGTTTGGGGGGGCGATGAGCAGTTCTTC,CSVEVWGGDEQFF
-,TRBV12-3/TRBV12-4,few,TRBJ2-1,TGTGCCAGCATGGCCGGGTCCTACAATGAGCAGTTCTTC,CASMAGSYNEQFF
TRBD1,TRBV5-1,few,TRBJ2-7,TGCGCCAGCAGCTTGGCCCCGACAGGGGGTTCCTACGAGCAGTACTTC,CASSLAPTGGSYEQYF
TRBD1,TRBV19,-,TRBJ2-3,TGTGCCAGTAGTATAAGAAATTCCGGGACAGTGATCACAGATACGCAGTATTTT,CASSIRNSGTVITDTQYF
-,TRBV6-6,few,TRBJ2-5,TGTGCCAGCAATAGTGCCGGCCAGATCCAAGAGGCCCAGTACTTC,CASNSAGQIQEAQYF
-,TRBV20-1,-,TRBJ1-5,TGCAGTGCTAGAGGGTTTGGGGTACTGCAGCCCCAGCATTTT,CSARGFGVLQPQHF
TRBD1,TRBV25-1,-,TRBJ2-7,TGTGCCAGCAGTGAATTTCCTTTGGGACAGGGGACCAACGAGCAGTACTTC,CASSEFPLGQGTNEQYF
-,TRBV2,once,TRBJ2-5,TGTGCCAGCAGTGAAGGTTGGGGGGAAGAGACCCAGTACTTC,CASSEGWGEETQYF
TRBD2,TRBV4-3,few,TRBJ2-7,TGCGCCAGCAGCCCGGGGGGGGCTAACGAGCAGTACTTC,CASSPGGANEQYF
-,TRBV2,-,TRBJ2-5,TGTGCCAGCAGGGAAGGGCAGTGGGGTCGGACCCAGTACTTC,CASREGQWGRTQYF
-,TRBV19,-,TRBJ1-2,TGTGCCAGTAGTATAGCCGGGACTTCGGGTGGCTACACCTTC,CASSIAGTSGGYTF